The subject of this entry is one T cell receptor (beta chain). The sample belongs to a study of Tregs in tolerant kidney transplant recipients. The germline V gene has CDR1 MNHEY and CDR2 SMNVEV (reference sequence). Trimming shortened V by 5 bases and J by 4 bases, and 11 bases separated the two germline ends. CDR3 length: 14 amino acids. The repertoire was sequenced with immunoSEQ multiplex PCR; TCRdb's copy has only in-frame clones and lacks some. In the table there are 92,000 or so clones, more than 90% of which are singletons. The sequenced material came from CD8+ T cells from blood. The TCR sequence derives from a human donor in good health. The chain couples TRBV27 to TRBJ1-4; tentative D call: TRBD1 (6 bases). As DNA, the CDR3 is TGTGCCAGCAGTCTGCACAGGGATAATGAAAAACTGTTTTTT. Translation gives CASSLHRDNEKLFF. Together with reference TRBV27 and TRBJ1-4, the CDR3 gives the full variable domain: EAQVTQNPRYLITVTGKKLTVTCSQNMNHEYMSWYRQDPGLGLRQIYYSMNVEVTDKGDVPEGYKVSRKEKRNFPLILESPSPNQTSLYFCASSLHRDNEKLFFGSGTQLSVL.